The clone carrying this T cell receptor beta chain was observed once. Its specificity is not known. This may come from a read error, since a much larger clone is one base off. CDR1 is SQVTM and CDR2 is ANQGSEA in the germline V gene. Trimming removed 3 bases from V and 7 bases from J, with 14 bases in between. The length of the CDR3 is 13 residues. This sample is drawn from a study of tumor-infiltrating lymphocytes in primary liver carcinoma. Study results and limitations: Pairs of tumor regions overlapped more than tumor-adjacent and tumor-blood pairs did. Tumors had a top-250-clone fraction that was significantly higher than blood (p = 0.039).

From roughly 0.5 ug total RNA, TCR beta cDNA was generated with a primer in the constant region. Libraries for TCR beta were built through three nested multiplex PCR rounds, which together made up a slightly modified ARM-PCR procedure. Researchers ran the first two PCR rounds for around 10 cycles each with TRBV1-TRBV30 forward primers and a C-beta reverse primer. Using its own MiXCR run on the multiplex PCR reads, TCRdb lists one record per CDR3 protein. The repertoire holds 95,000 to 150,000 distinct CDR3 sequences, 50% to 65% seen once, with approximately 10% in the top ten. Between roughly 17 and 31 mg of unsorted bulk tissue served as the source from which RNA and DNA were co-extracted.

The sequence came from a woman in her sixties or seventies with primary liver carcinoma and hepatitis B virus infection. The chain employs TRBV29-1 and TRBJ2-3; unclear D gene. Sequencing was carried out using liver tumor tissue from sampling region 1. Sample subset: tumor region T1, superior pole. CDR3 region: CSVDSARTYTQYF. CDR3 nucleotide sequence: TGCAGCGTTGATTCGGCCAGGACCTATACGCAGTATTTT.